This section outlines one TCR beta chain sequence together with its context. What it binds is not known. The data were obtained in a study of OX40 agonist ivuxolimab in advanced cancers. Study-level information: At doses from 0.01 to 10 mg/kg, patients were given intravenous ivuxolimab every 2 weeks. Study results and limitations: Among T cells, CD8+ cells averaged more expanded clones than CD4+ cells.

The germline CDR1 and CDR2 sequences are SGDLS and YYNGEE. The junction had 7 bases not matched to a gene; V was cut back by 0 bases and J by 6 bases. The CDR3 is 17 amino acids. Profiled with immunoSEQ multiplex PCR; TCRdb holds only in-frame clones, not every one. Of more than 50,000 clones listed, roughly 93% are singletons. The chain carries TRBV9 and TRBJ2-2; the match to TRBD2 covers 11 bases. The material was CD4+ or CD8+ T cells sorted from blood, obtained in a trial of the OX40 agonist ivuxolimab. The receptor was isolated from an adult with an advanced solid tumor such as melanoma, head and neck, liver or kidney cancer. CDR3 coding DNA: TGTGCCAGCAGCGTAGGCCTAGCGGGAGGATTTTCCGGGGAGCTGTTTTTT. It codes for CASSVGLAGGFSGELFF.